This T cell receptor (beta chain) was observed in a study of regulatory T cells in long-lasting Graves disease. This CDR3 region has 13 residues. Trimming left V 6 bases short and J 3 bases short, with 12 bases between. Germline-derived CDR1 and CDR2 are WNHNN and SYGVQD (reference sequence). This clonotype was counted at least ten times. To make TCR beta libraries, researchers used iRepertoire HTBI primers and Arm-PCR of CDR3 regions. TCRdb re-analysed the multiplex PCR reads in MiXCR, keeping a single row per CDR3 protein. The profile shows 310,000 or so distinct CDR3 sequences, under 25% of them singletons. The time point was: persistent/refractory GD, antithyroid drugs over 5 years with positive TRAb. From RNA extracted from PBMCs, the TCR library was made.

This sequence originates from a female donor with Graves disease. The specimen comprised peripheral blood mononuclear cells (PBMCs), sampled when the disease was refractory, from a patient treated with antithyroid drugs. J is TRBJ2-7 and V is TRBV10-1; D possibly corresponds to TRBD1 (6 bases). The chain's CDR3 is CASSSGTNYEQYF. CDR3 sequence (DNA): TGCGCCAGCAGCTCCGGGACAAACTACGAGCAGTACTTC.